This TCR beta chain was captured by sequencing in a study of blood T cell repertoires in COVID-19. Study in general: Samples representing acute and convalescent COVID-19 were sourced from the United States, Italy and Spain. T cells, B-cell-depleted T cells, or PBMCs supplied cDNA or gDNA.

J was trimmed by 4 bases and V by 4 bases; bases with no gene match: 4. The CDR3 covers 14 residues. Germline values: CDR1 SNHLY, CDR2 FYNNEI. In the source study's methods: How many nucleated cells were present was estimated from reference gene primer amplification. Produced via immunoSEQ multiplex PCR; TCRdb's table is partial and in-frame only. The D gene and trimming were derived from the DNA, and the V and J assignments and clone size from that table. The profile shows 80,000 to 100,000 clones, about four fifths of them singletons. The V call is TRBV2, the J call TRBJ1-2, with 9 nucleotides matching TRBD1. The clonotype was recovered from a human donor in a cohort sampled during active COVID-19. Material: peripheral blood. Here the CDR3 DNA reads TGTGCCAGCAGTGTTGGGACAGGGTTCTATGGCTACACCTTC. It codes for CASSVGTGFYGYTF.